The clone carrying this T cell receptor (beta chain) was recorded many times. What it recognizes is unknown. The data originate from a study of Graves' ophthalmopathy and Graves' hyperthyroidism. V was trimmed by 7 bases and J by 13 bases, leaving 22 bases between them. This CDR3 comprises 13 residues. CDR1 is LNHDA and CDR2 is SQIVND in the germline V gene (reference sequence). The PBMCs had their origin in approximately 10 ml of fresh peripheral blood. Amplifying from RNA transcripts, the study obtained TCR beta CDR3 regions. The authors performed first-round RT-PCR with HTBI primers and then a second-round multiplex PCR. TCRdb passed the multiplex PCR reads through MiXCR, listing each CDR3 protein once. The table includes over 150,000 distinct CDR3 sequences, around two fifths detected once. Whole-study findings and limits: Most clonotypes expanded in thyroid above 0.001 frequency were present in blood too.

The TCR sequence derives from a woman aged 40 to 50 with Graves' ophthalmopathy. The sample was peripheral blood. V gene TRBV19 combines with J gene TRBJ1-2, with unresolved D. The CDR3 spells CASTQARTATPTF. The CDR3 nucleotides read TGTGCCAGTACCCAAGCTCGGACCGCGACCCCCACCTTC.